Detailed here is one T cell receptor beta chain. Its cognate antigen is unknown. The sample belongs to a study of blood T cells in healthy people across ages. The study's findings and limits: Changes seen in expanded clonotypes were possibly confounded by donor CMV status left unknown.

Between the trimmed V and J ends, which lost 4 bases and 5 bases, there was a span of 11 bases. This CDR3 region has 12 residues. Germline V lookup: CDR1 SQVTM, CDR2 ANQGSEA. Total RNA, at least 5.5 micrograms per sample, was extracted from PBMCs. The use of a sample-barcoded 5' primer and a J-beta primer mix characterized a second PCR of about 7 to 12 cycles. One entry per CDR3 protein results from TCRdb running MiXCR on the 5' RACE reads. The sample yields hundreds of thousands of distinct CDR3 sequences, 56% seen once. This receptor was obtained from a man aged 40-49 years in good health. V and J are TRBV29-1 and TRBJ2-5; D may be TRBD1 (6 bases). Sequencing was carried out using blood. The CDR3 loop reads CSVAWGRETQYF. CDR3 DNA sequence: TGCAGCGTTGCTTGGGGGCGTGAGACCCAGTACTTC. Using reference TRBV29-1 and TRBJ2-5 for the parts outside the CDR3, the full variable domain is SAVISQKPSRDICQRGTSLTIQCQVDSQVTMMFWYRQQPGQSLTLIATANQGSEATYESGFVIDKFPISRPNLTFSTLTVSNMSPEDSSIYLCSVAWGRETQYFGPGTRLLVL.